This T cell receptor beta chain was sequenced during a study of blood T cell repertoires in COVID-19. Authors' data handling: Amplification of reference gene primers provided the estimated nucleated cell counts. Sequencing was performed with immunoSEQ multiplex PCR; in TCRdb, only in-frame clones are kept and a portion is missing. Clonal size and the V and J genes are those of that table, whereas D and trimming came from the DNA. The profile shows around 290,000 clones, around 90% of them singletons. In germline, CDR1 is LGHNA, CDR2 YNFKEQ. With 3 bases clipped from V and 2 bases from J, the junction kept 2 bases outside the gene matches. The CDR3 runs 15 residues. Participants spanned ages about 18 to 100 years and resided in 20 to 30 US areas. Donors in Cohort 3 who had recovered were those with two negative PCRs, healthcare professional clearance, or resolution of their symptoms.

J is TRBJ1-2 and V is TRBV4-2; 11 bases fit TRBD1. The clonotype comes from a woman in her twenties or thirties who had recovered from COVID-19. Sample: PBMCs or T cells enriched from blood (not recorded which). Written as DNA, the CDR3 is TGTGCCAGCAGCCAGGGACAGGGGGGGAACTATGGCTACACCTTC. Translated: CASSQGQGGNYGYTF.